Presented here are 8 T cell receptor beta chains from one specimen sequenced in a study of vaccination and CD4 T cells after COVID-19. Treatment here: approximately nine-day PBMC culture with coronavirus spike peptide pools or control peptides (ViraFEST assay). Samples of CD4+ T cells were obtained from the unexposed donor before the COVID-19 pandemic (2011-2018). These receptors' antigens are unknown. An Oncomine TCR Beta short-read assay was used to sequence the DNA from cultured CD4+ T cells. The genomic DNA was obtained from cultured CD4+ T cells by extraction with the QIAamp micro DNA kit. A single record per CDR3 protein comes from TCRdb applying MiXCR to the PCR reads. The table shows over 7,500 distinct CDR3 sequences, with 25% to 40% occurring only once. Sequenced sample: CD4+ T cells from blood, cultured in vitro. The receptors originated from a human donor in good health.

This clonotype was counted between two and nine times. The junction departs from germline at one end; a sequencing error may be responsible. The chain has TRBV20-1 and TRBJ1-1; D might be TRBD1 (6 bases). The length of the CDR3 is 9 residues. Germline CDR1 is DFQATT and CDR2 is SNEGSKA (reference sequence). CDR3 in amino acids: CSAEGGVVF. CDR3 coding DNA: TGCAGTGCTGAGGGGGGCGTGGTCTTT.

This chain links TRBV27 with TRBJ1-1; possibly TRBD1 for D (6 bases). Germline V gene lookup returns CDR1 MNHEY and CDR2 SMNVEV (reference sequence). The V end lost 9 bases, the J end lost 1 base, and 15 bases lay between the germline ends. CDR3 length: 14 residues. The CDR3, as DNA: TGTGCCAGTCTCGCAGGGGTCTCGAACACTGAAGCTTTCTTT. This gives the protein CASLAGVSNTEAFF.

This clonotype was detected a few times. The V call is TRBV2, the J call TRBJ2-5, with 8 bases that match TRBD1. This CDR3 is 15 amino acids long. V was pared by 4 bases and J by 5 bases, with 9 bases of the junction left unmatched. Germline assignment: CDR1 SNHLY and CDR2 FYNNEI. The chain's CDR3 is CASSVGRGPQETQYF. The DNA of the CDR3 is TGTGCCAGCAGTGTAGGCAGGGGGCCTCAGGAGACCCAGTACTTC.

This clonotype was observed a few times. The rearrangement links TRBV6-1 to TRBJ1-1; D not resolved. The germline V gene has CDR1 MNHNS and CDR2 SASEGT. Trimming left V 6 bases short and J 0 bases short, with 14 bases between. The CDR3 has 15 residues. CDR3 protein: CASRLLGLMNTEAFF. The CDR3 DNA is TGTGCCAGCAGATTGTTGGGCCTCATGAACACTGAAGCTTTCTTT.

The chain links TRBV20-1 to TRBJ2-7; 11 positions match TRBD2. This CDR3 comprises 16 residues. Germline V gene lookup returns CDR1 DFQATT and CDR2 SNEGSKA (reference sequence). V was clipped by 1 base and J by 7 bases; unmatched bases: 12. CDR3 nucleotide sequence: TGCAGTGCTAGAGGGGCTAGTAGCGGGAGGGTTTATGAGCAGTACTTC. Protein sequence: CSARGASSGRVYEQYF.

The chain joins TRBV6-1 to TRBJ2-2, with D perhaps being TRBD1 or TRBD2 (5 bases each). Trimming stripped 5 bases from V and 7 bases from J, with 32 bases between. From germline, CDR1 is MNHNS and CDR2 SASEGT. The CDR3 sequence is 20 residues long. The CDR3 DNA reads TGTGCCAGCAGTCCCCGTTCCGTCAGGGACGTTCAAAGAAGCATCGGGGAGCTGTTTTTT. Amino acid sequence: CASSPRSVRDVQRSIGELFF.

The sample holds a few counts of this clonotype. This sequence joins TRBV18 and TRBJ2-5; D is possibly TRBD2 (6 bases). Germline V gene lookup returns CDR1 KGHSH and CDR2 LQKENI. CDR3 length: 13 amino acids. V dropped 4 bases and J dropped 4 bases, with 10 bases sitting between them. The CDR3 nucleotides are TGTGCCAGCTCACGCGACGGGGGAGAGACCCAGTACTTC. It yields the protein CASSRDGGETQYF.

The table lists this clonotype with a few counts. CDR3 region: CASSQIGRAERKTQYF. Here the CDR3 DNA reads TGCGCCAGCAGCCAGATCGGGAGGGCCGAGAGAAAGACCCAGTACTTC. J is TRBJ2-5 and V is TRBV4-1; 8 nucleotides align to TRBD2. The V segment lost 3 bases and the J segment 6 bases; nucleotides outside the gene matches: 12. CDR1 is MGHRA and CDR2 is YSYEKL in the germline V gene. CDR3 length equals 16 residues.